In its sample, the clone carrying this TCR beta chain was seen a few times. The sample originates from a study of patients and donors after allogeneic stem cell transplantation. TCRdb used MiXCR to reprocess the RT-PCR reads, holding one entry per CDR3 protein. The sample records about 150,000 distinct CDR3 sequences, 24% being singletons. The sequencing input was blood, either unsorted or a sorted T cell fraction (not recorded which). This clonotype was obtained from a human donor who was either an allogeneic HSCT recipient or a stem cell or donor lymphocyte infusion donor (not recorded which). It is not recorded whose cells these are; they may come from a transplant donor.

Here the CDR3 reads CATSYGDAGEQFF. The CDR3, as DNA: TGTGCCACCAGTTACGGGGACGCCGGGGAGCAGTTCTTC. This chain links TRBV24-1 with TRBJ2-1; D could derive from TRBD1 or TRBD2 (5 bases each). Germline V gives CDR1 KGHDR, CDR2 SFDVKD. Trimming left V 6 bases short and J 10 bases short, with 15 bases between. This CDR3 spans 13 amino acids.